Below are 4 T cell receptor beta chains sequenced from a single sample in a study of regulatory T cells in long-lasting Graves disease (dated by TCRdb to the early 2020s). This specimen's time point label, per the study, means: newly diagnosed GD, antithyroid drugs for less than 3 months. For both TCR sequencing and RNA sequencing, RNA was extracted from PBMCs using TRIzol. The protocol used for the library was multiplex PCR. The sample was run on an Illumina HiSeq 4000. iRepertoire HTBI primers and Arm-PCR amplification of CDR3 regions were used to construct TCR beta libraries. Using fastp at Q25 and MiXCR, TCRdb reprocessed the public reads and kept productive beta chains. Entries that share a CDR3 protein sequence are merged under the most common genes and DNA. This sample gives more than 400,000 distinct CDR3 sequences in total; 15% to 20% of them show up just once. More than 10% of the sample rests with the top ten.

The sample was also reused in another study, on T cells in Graves' hyperthyroidism and ophthalmopathy.

Source: peripheral blood mononuclear cells (PBMCs), taken at new diagnosis, from a patient treated with antithyroid drugs. These receptors were collected from a man aged 35 to 55 with Graves disease. Donor details come from another sample of the same person, matched by shared clones.

This sequence joins TRBV29-1 and TRBJ2-7; 9 nucleotides line up with TRBD1. The CDR3 loop spans 14 amino acids. Trimming removed 2 bases from V and 5 bases from J; junction bases left unmatched: 7. Germline CDR1 SQVTM, CDR2 ANQGSEA. The CDR3 reads CSVERDRAGNEQYF. The CDR3 region has the DNA TGCAGCGTTGAAAGGGACAGGGCGGGGAACGAGCAGTACTTC.

Comments on this clonotype: A much more abundant neighbour one base away suggests this may be a read error. V is TRBV28 and J is TRBJ2-3; tentatively, D is TRBD1 (5 bases). The end of the DNA is better explained by TRBJ2-7, so the J call may be wrong. CDR1 is MDHEN, CDR2 SYDVKM, per germline. The CDR3 runs 15 residues. In DNA form, the CDR3 reads TGTGCCAGCAGTTCCCCCCGGGCAGGGTCCTACGAGCAGTACTTC. Its translation is CASSSPRAGSYEQYF.

On this clonotype itself: The junction departs from germline at one end; a sequencing error may be responsible. The genes are TRBV19 and TRBJ2-3; 9 nucleotides agree with TRBD1. The CDR3 runs 15 residues. The germline V gene has CDR1 LNHDA and CDR2 SQIVND (reference sequence). DNA of the CDR3: TGTACCAGTAGTGGCCGGGACAGGGTGACAGATACGCAGTATTTT. Translated, it gives CTSSGRDRVTDTQYF.

V gene TRBV7-9 combines with J gene TRBJ2-5; 8 bases align to TRBD2. Unmatched junction bases numbered 10, after V lost 7 bases and J lost 6 bases. Germline assignment: CDR1 SEHNR and CDR2 FQNEAQ (reference sequence). The CDR3 has 14 amino acids. In DNA, the CDR3 is TGTGCCAGCACCGCCCGGGAGGGTGGGCAGACCCAGTACTTC. This encodes CASTAREGGQTQYF. Combining the CDR3 with reference TRBV7-9 and TRBJ2-5 gives the whole variable domain DTGVSQNPRHKITKRGQNVTFRCDPISEHNRLYWYRQTLGQGPEFLTYFQNEAQLEKSRLLSDRFSAERPKGSFSTLEIQRTEQGDSAMYLCASTAREGGQTQYFGPGTRLLVL.